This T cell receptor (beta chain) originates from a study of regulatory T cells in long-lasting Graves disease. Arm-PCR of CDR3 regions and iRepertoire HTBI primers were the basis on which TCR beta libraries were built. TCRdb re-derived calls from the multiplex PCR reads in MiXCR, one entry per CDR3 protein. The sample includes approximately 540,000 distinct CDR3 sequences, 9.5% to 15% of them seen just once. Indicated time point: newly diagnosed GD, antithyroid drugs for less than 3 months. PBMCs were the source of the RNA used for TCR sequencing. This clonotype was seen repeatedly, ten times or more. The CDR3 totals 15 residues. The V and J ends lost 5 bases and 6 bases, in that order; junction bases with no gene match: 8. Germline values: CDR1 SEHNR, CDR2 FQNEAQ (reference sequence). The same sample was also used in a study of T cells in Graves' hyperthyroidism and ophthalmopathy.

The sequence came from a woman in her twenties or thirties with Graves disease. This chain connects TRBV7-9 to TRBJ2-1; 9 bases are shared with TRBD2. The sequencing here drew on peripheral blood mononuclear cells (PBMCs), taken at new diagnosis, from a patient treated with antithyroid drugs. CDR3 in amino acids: CASSLSGSVGNEQFF. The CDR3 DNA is TGTGCCAGCAGCCTTAGCGGGAGTGTAGGCAATGAGCAGTTCTTC.